This TCR beta chain was profiled in a study of T cell responses to AZD1222 COVID-19 vaccine (dated by TCRdb to 2020 to 2023). Looking at the study overall: Because spike-specific TCR depth and breadth did not differ between the two schedules, AZD1222 recipients who got a second dose at roughly 4 weeks were pooled with those who got a second dose at roughly 12 weeks. A total of about 230 trial participants underwent TCR sequencing, of whom 207 received two doses of AZD1222 and about 25 received two doses of the MenACWY control vaccine. Trial participants were enrolled by age into 18-55, 56-69 and 70-plus year subgroups, with approximately 150, 28 and 58 TCR-sequenced participants respectively.

The CDR3 regions of human TCRbeta chains were subjected to immunosequencing. As for the original processing: Repertoire TCRs were checked for matches against a reference library of SARS-CoV-2-specific TCRs that had been generated using the MIRA antigen-specificity platform. Breadth was defined as the fraction of unique TCRs that were SARS-CoV-2-associated. Depth was defined as the fraction of total T cells that were SARS-CoV-2-associated. Using the MIRA data, each spike-specific TCR was assigned both to the spike region to which the TCR was reactive and to a CD4 or CD8 class. Log10-transformed breadth and depth values were compared by one-way ANOVA with Sidak's multiple comparisons tests. The immuneACCESS repertoire file appears here via TCRdb, limited to in-frame rearrangements. These files lack a portion of the clones; in checked studies, under half of the deficit traces to unresolved V genes, and the cause of the others is not known. V, J and clone size are those of that table, while D and trimming were read from the DNA. Counted in this sample were around 200,000 clones; around 90% of them appeared once. The ten largest clones add up to roughly 0.98% of the sample.

There are 21 amino acids in the CDR3, from cysteine to phenylalanine inclusive. Only CDR3 DNA remains: 63 bases, in frame from the first base. V is reduced by 1 base and J by 3 bases, leaving a spacing of 27 bases between them. The germline V gene provides CDR1 KGHDR and CDR2 SFDVKD. Overall study results and their limits: Conclusions about previously exposed vaccinees are limited because only five or six AZD1222 recipients were SARS-CoV-2 seropositive at baseline. Reportedly, close to half of the unique spike-specific TCRs recognized epitopes lying outside the regions that are mutated in the B.1.351 and B.1.1.7 variants. The 56-69-year group was small, and its depth increase did not reach significance, likely because of low power. Participants were mostly white British, with more females than males. The authors suggested clonal diversity may have been underestimated. Because no day 14 peak-response samples were available, the repertoires could be characterized only after the peak T cell response. After two AZD1222 doses, spike-specific TCR breadth and depth were significantly higher than at day 0 and than in MenACWY recipients. The vaccine-associated CD4 TCRs covered the entire spike protein, and the dominant responses fell in regions 160-218 and 743-854.

Details on this clone: The antigen it binds to is not known. Nothing much larger sits one base from this clone, and base qualities are not available.

The time point label of this sample denotes: baseline before first vaccination. Samples from vaccinated people were obtained from the UK trials COV001 and COV002, which included a single-blind randomized controlled phase 2/3 trial of AZD1222 (ChAdOx1 nCoV-19) in healthy adults. For TCRbeta chain sequencing, PBMC samples from trial participants were taken at day 0 and at day 28 after the second dose. This chain joins TRBV24-1 to TRBJ2-1; tentative D gene TRBD2, with 8 bases matching. This TCR was sampled from an adult in good health. The sequenced sample was peripheral blood, obtained on day 0 of AZD1222 vaccination. The sequenced DNA is TGTGCCACCAGTGATTTTAGGGCGGGGCAGGGGGTGAGCGGGAGCTACAATGAGCAGTTCTTC. The resulting protein is CATSDFRAGQGVSGSYNEQFF.